This T cell receptor beta chain originates from a study of cytomegalovirus exposure and HLA in healthy donors (dated by TCRdb to about 2017). Notes on the research overall: A later analysis indicated that the 120 or so validation repertoires were generated on the platform also employed for the 666 repertoires of the first cohort. The study aimed to test whether cataloging public T cell receptors could reveal signatures of past pathogen exposure. A separate validation cohort of 100 to 150 different subjects was used in addition to the roughly 700-subject first cohort. The study combined high-throughput TCR immunosequencing, statistical association of individual TCRs with disease status, and machine learning to predict cytomegalovirus infection status.

For CDR1 and CDR2, the germline V gene (reference sequence) lists PRHDT and FYEKMQ. For this chain, trimming is 3 bases at the V end and 4 bases at the J end, and the number of junction bases without a gene match is 4. The CDR3 runs 14 residues from the cysteine to the phenylalanine. Kept here is only the CDR3 DNA, which spans 42 bases and is read in frame from base 1. The donors belonged to the validation cohort of under 150 subjects, which was separate from the approximately 660-subject first cohort. Broad study findings and their caveats: A later analysis found that TCRs clustered in the first cohort also tended to co-occur in the approximately 120 validation repertoires, with roughly 95% of cluster scores above 0. It was suggested by the authors that the approach could potentially be generalized to other disease states and immunological phenotypes. The classifier was reported to diagnose cytomegalovirus status with high specificity and sensitivity in both the original cohort and the validation cohort. A later analysis lacked HLA typing for the validation cohort, so it scored co-occurrence in that cohort across all 120 or so repertoires. While some public TCRs were present in many individuals, most TCR sequences turned up only very rarely across donors. The study listed 164 TCR beta chains as associated with cytomegalovirus. In vitro tests confirmed that a few of the cytomegalovirus-associated TCR beta chains recognize cytomegalovirus antigens.

With regard to this clone: No antigen is known for it. The sample holds no much larger clone one base away, and base qualities are not on file.

Receptor amplification or capture employed the immunoSEQ multiplex PCR assay. Per the source publication's procedure: A statistical classification framework was built to diagnose cytomegalovirus status from the catalog of TCR beta chain sequences. TCRdb re-hosts the immuneACCESS table, in-frame sequences only. Its copies lack some clones; in the studies checked, an unresolved V gene accounts for under half of them, and the cause for the rest is not known. V and J calls and clone size follow that table, whereas D and trimming were derived from the DNA. The sample table records 220,000 or so clones; over 80% of these occur just once. About an eighth of the sample lies in the top ten.

The chain joins TRBV13 to TRBJ2-7, and 9 junction bases match TRBD1. The sequencing sample was made of PBMCs. The receptor comes from a woman under 40 in good health and CMV-seropositive. The DNA reads as follows: TGTGCCAGCAGCTTGGGGACAGGGCAATACGAGCAGTACTTC. It codes for CASSLGTGQYEQYF.